Each of the 21 T cell receptor beta chains below was sequenced from the same sample in a study of low-dose radiotherapy and immunotherapy resistance in tumors. TRAV- and TRBV-specific primers, spanning alpha and beta chains, primed first-strand cDNA. TCRs underwent about 22 PCR cycles of amplification with a constant-region primer and V-primer adapter. TCRdb reprocessed the reads via MiXCR and lists one record per CDR3 protein. The repertoire has about 91,000 distinct CDR3 sequences, 20% to 25% of them found once; the top ten carry around 13%. Regarding time point: after trial treatment. The treatment here: LDRT plus nivolumab, ipilimumab, low-dose cyclophosphamide and aspirin (RACIN trial). Here the sequenced sample was PBMCs, taken after low-dose radiotherapy plus immunotherapy. All receptors derive from a female donor with ovarian cancer.

V and J are TRBV9 and TRBJ2-5; 12 bases map to TRBD2. The CDR3 is 14 residues long. Germline CDR1 and CDR2: SGDLS and YYNGEE. Losses at the gene ends were 3 bases for V and 4 bases for J; bases not matched to a gene: 1. The CDR3 bases are TGTGCCAGCAGCGCGACTAGCGGGAGAGAGACCCAGTACTTC. This codes for CASSATSGRETQYF.

The V and J genes are TRBV20-1 and TRBJ2-5; TRBD1 agrees at 10 bases. This CDR3 is built from 15 residues. In germline, CDR1 is DFQATT, CDR2 SNEGSKA (reference sequence). Losses at the gene ends were 2 bases for V and 7 bases for J; bases not matched to a gene: 10. The CDR3 sequence: CSARRQGQGTGTQYF. CDR3 nucleotides: TGCAGTGCTAGACGGCAGGGACAGGGGACAGGGACCCAGTACTTC.

This clonotype was counted many times. This chain uses TRBV28 with TRBJ1-1; D gene unclear. The length of the CDR3 is 13 residues. Germline values: CDR1 MDHEN, CDR2 SYDVKM. Trimming pared 7 bases from V and 5 bases from J, leaving 14 bases between. The CDR3 reads CASTEVVWTEAFF. In nucleotides, the CDR3 is TGTGCCAGCACGGAGGTGGTTTGGACTGAAGCTTTCTTT.

V gene TRBV20-1 combines with J gene TRBJ1-1; D perhaps matches TRBD1 (5 bases). The germline V and J ends were trimmed by 5 bases and 4 bases, with 17 bases remaining between them. The germline gives CDR1 DFQATT, CDR2 SNEGSKA (reference sequence). The CDR3 consists of 14 residues. The CDR3 DNA sequence: TGCAGTGCTCTCCAGATGGGGCGGGTCACTGAAGCTTTCTTT. Translation gives CSALQMGRVTEAFF.

This clonotype was found many times. This chain uses TRBV12-2 with TRBJ2-7; the table's TRBD2 call for D was not verified on the DNA. TRBV12-2 is designated a pseudogene. The CDR3 spans 16 residues. The CDR3 sequence is CASRSKQREAGDEQYF. The DNA of the CDR3 is TGTGCAAGTCGCTCAAAACAACGTGAGGCGGGAGACGAGCAGTACTTC.

This clonotype was detected many times. Compared with germline, one end of the junction differs, possibly owing to a read error. CDR3 DNA: TGTGCCAGCAGCTCCCCCCGTGGCCCTCCGGCGCCCAATGAGCAGTTCTTC. It codes for CASSSPRGPPAPNEQFF. V and J are TRBV5-1 and TRBJ2-1, with D unresolved. This CDR3 spans 17 amino acids. Germline V gives CDR1 SGHRS, CDR2 YFSETQ.

The sample holds many counts of this clonotype. The rearrangement joins TRBV7-3 to TRBJ2-7; TRBD1 aligns across 9 bases. The germline CDR1 and CDR2 sequences are SGHTA and FQGTGA. J lost 6 bases, V lost 6 bases, and 6 bases had no gene match. CDR3 length equals 13 residues. In DNA, the CDR3 is TGTGCCAGCAGTCCCGACAGGGGGATCGAGCAGTACTTC. This sequence encodes CASSPDRGIEQYF.

This clonotype was counted at least ten times. V and J are TRBV5-1 and TRBJ2-7; TRBD1 aligns across 8 bases. Germline-derived CDR1 and CDR2 are SGHRS and YFSETQ. The length of the CDR3 is 15 residues. The V and J ends lost 1 base and 5 bases, in that order; junction bases with no gene match: 8. CDR3 residues: CASSLTVAGGNEQYF. CDR3 DNA sequence: TGCGCCAGCAGCTTGACGGTTGCAGGGGGCAACGAGCAGTACTTC.

This chain connects TRBV21-1 to TRBJ2-7; TRBD1, the table's D call, was not compared with the DNA. TRBV21-1 is described as a pseudogene. The length of the CDR3 is 14 residues. CDR3 DNA: TGTGCCAGCAGCAAAGGCGGGGACAGCTACGAGCAGTACTTC. Amino acids: CASSKGGDSYEQYF.

The table lists this clonotype with many counts. V usage is TRBV7-9 and J usage is TRBJ2-7, with D hard to call. This CDR3 is built from 13 residues. The V and J ends lost 1 base and 2 bases respectively, with 6 bases between them. Germline loops: CDR1 SEHNR, CDR2 FQNEAQ (reference sequence). The CDR3 region is CASSLVGTYEQYF. The CDR3 DNA sequence: TGTGCCAGCAGCTTAGTGGGTACCTACGAGCAGTACTTC.

This clonotype was seen many times. J is TRBJ2-3 and V is TRBV5-1; no firm D call. The V end lost 1 base, the J end lost 5 bases, and 5 bases lay between the germline ends. Germline values: CDR1 SGHRS, CDR2 YFSETQ. This CDR3 is 12 amino acids long. In DNA form, the CDR3 reads TGCGCCAGCAGCTTGATTGGAGATACGCAGTATTTT. Translated: CASSLIGDTQYF.

This clonotype has ten or more counts. V and J are TRBV4-3 and TRBJ2-1; D unclear. The V gene lost 0 bases and the J gene lost 10 bases, with 16 bases spanning the gap. The germline gives CDR1 LGHNA, CDR2 YSLEER. This CDR3 comprises 15 residues. Here the CDR3 DNA reads TGCGCCAGCAGCCAAGAGTATGTCTCCCTACGGGAGCAGTTCTTC. This codes for CASSQEYVSLREQFF.

This clonotype has just a few counts. V is TRBV28 and J is TRBJ1-1; D not certain. The CDR3 length is 12 residues. Trimming shortened V by 10 bases and J by 1 base, and 10 bases separated the two germline ends. Germline V gene sequence: CDR1 MDHEN, CDR2 SYDVKM. The CDR3 spells CATATENTEAFF. The CDR3 DNA reads TGTGCCACCGCAACGGAGAACACTGAAGCTTTCTTT. Full variable domain (outside the CDR3, taken from reference TRBV28 and TRBJ1-1): DVKVTQSSRYLVKRTGEKVFLECVQDMDHENMFWYRQDPGLGLRLIYFSYDVKMKEKGDIPEGYSVSREKKERFSLILESASTNQTSMYLCATATENTEAFFGQGTRLTVV.

Written as DNA, the CDR3 is TGTGCCAGCAGCTTAACGACTAGTTTTGCCGGGGAGCTGTTTTTT. Translation: CASSLTTSFAGELFF. The rearrangement uses TRBV7-3 and TRBJ2-2, with D perhaps matching TRBD2 (6 bases). CDR1 and CDR2 (germline): SGHTA, FQGTGA. The CDR3 runs to 15 residues. The V gene lost 0 bases and the J gene lost 6 bases, with 11 bases spanning the gap.

This clonotype was picked up many times. The CDR3 here is CASSIDLGTGYQPQHF. As DNA, the CDR3 is TGTGCCAGTAGTATAGACCTCGGGACAGGGTACCAGCCCCAGCATTTT. The chain couples TRBV19 to TRBJ1-5, with 9 bases identical to TRBD1. CDR1 LNHDA and CDR2 SQIVND come from the germline V gene (reference sequence). V trimming: 0 bases; J trimming: 7 bases; junction bases outside the gene matches: 7. The CDR3 has 16 residues. Full variable domain (missing parts from reference TRBV19 and TRBJ1-5): DGGITQSPKYLFRKEGQNVTLSCEQNLNHDAMYWYRQDPGQGLRLIYYSQIVNDFQKGDIAEGYSVSREKKESFPLTVTSAQKNPTAFYLCASSIDLGTGYQPQHFGDGTRLSIL.

This chain uses TRBV28 with TRBJ2-6; D remains unclear. Germline loops: CDR1 MDHEN, CDR2 SYDVKM. Between the trimmed V and J ends, which lost 8 bases and 2 bases, there was a span of 10 bases. The CDR3 contains 14 residues. The CDR3 protein is CASADLAGANVLTF. Written as DNA, the CDR3 is TGTGCCAGCGCAGACTTGGCTGGGGCCAACGTCCTGACTTTC.

The gene calls are TRBV12-5 and TRBJ1-1; D gene uncertain. V lost 3 bases and J lost 2, with 7 bases in between. This CDR3 is built from 13 residues. CDR1 LGHNT and CDR2 FRNRAP come from the germline V gene. CDR3 in amino acids: CASGFAVNTEAFF. The DNA of the CDR3 is TGTGCTAGTGGTTTTGCGGTAAACACTGAAGCTTTCTTT.

The table lists this clonotype with many counts. The chain uses TRBV18 and TRBJ1-1; D ambiguous. Trimming removed 3 bases from V and 6 bases from J, with 5 bases in between. This CDR3 is 11 amino acids long. Germline V gene data show CDR1 as KGHSH and CDR2 as LQKENI. DNA for the CDR3: TGTGCCAGCTCACCCTCAGCTGAAGCTTTCTTT. As protein: CASSPSAEAFF. Complete variable domain (other parts from reference TRBV18 and TRBJ1-1): NAGVMQNPRHLVRRRGQEARLRCSPMKGHSHVYWYRQLPEEGLKFMVYLQKENIIDESGMPKERFSAEFPKEGPSILRIQQVVRGDSAAYFCASSPSAEAFFGQGTRLTVV.

This clonotype was seen more than once but under ten times. A much larger clone differs by one base, so this may be a read error. The chain links TRBV6-2 or TRBV6-3 to TRBJ2-2, with 8 bases identical to TRBD1. Germline V CDR1 and CDR2: MNHEY, SVGEGT. The CDR3 has 14 residues. Here the CDR3 reads CESRQGAGTRELFF. The CDR3 region has the DNA TGTGAATCGAGGCAGGGGGCGGGCACCCGGGAGCTGTTTTTT.

This clonotype was seen ten or more times. The chain links TRBV9 to TRBJ1-1; no definite D call. This CDR3 is built from 14 residues. V gave up 0 bases and J gave up 0 bases, with 6 bases separating them. Germline lookup yields CDR1 SGDLS and CDR2 YYNGEE. CDR3 nucleotide sequence: TGTGCCAGCAGCGTAGGAGTGATGAACACTGAAGCTTTCTTT. Residues: CASSVGVMNTEAFF. The variable domain in full, completed from reference TRBV9 and TRBJ1-1, reads DSGVTQTPKHLITATGQRVTLRCSPRSGDLSVYWYQQSLDQGLQFLIQYYNGEERAKGNILERFSAQQFPDLHSELNLSSLELGDSALYFCASSVGVMNTEAFFGQGTRLTVV.

This clonotype was seen repeatedly, ten times or more. The chain recombines TRBV30 with TRBJ2-2; 9 bases are a match to TRBD2. Germline CDR1 and CDR2: GTSNPN and SVGIG (reference sequence). The CDR3 is 15 residues long. The ends lost 2 bases at V and 6 bases at J; junction bases unmatched: 7. The CDR3 sequence is CAWSPNSGSPGELFF. The CDR3 DNA reads as TGTGCCTGGAGTCCTAATAGCGGGAGTCCCGGGGAGCTGTTTTTT.